One sample yielded the 10 T cell receptor beta chains listed below, sequenced in a study of T cell responses to AZD1222 COVID-19 vaccine. The assay was immunoSEQ multiplex PCR, and TCRdb's table has in-frame clones only and misses some. The sample consists of some 130,000 clones, approximately 91% of them appearing once. This specimen consisted of peripheral blood, obtained 28 days after the second AZD1222 dose. These receptors all come from an adult who received the AZD1222 COVID-19 vaccine.

The chain employs TRBV28 and TRBJ2-5; the match to TRBD2 covers 10 bases. J lost 4 bases, V lost 5 bases, and 19 bases had no gene match. CDR3 length: 19 amino acids. Germline CDR1 is MDHEN and CDR2 is SYDVKM. Here the CDR3 reads CASSHVRSGRPTQRETQYF. The CDR3 DNA reads TGTGCCAGCAGTCATGTGCGTAGCGGGAGGCCGACGCAGAGAGAGACCCAGTACTTC. Together with reference TRBV28 and TRBJ2-5, the CDR3 gives the full variable domain: DVKVTQSSRYLVKRTGEKVFLECVQDMDHENMFWYRQDPGLGLRLIYFSYDVKMKEKGDIPEGYSVSREKKERFSLILESASTNQTSMYLCASSHVRSGRPTQRETQYFGPGTRLLVL.

The DNA for the CDR3 is TGTGCCAGCAGTTATCAGGCGGGCACCCAGACCCAGTACTTC. Protein product: CASSYQAGTQTQYF. The chain recombines TRBV6-5 with TRBJ2-5, with TRBD2 as a possible D gene (5 bases). The CDR3 loop spans 14 amino acids. V was clipped by 3 bases and J by 6 bases, with 14 bases between them. Germline-derived CDR1 and CDR2 are MNHEY and SVGAGI.

V and J are TRBV19 and TRBJ2-7; D perhaps matches TRBD1 (5 bases). The CDR3 has 13 residues. V shed 5 bases and J shed 2 bases, with 10 bases lying between them. CDR1 is LNHDA, CDR2 SQIVND, per germline (reference sequence). Here the CDR3 DNA reads TGTGCCAGTAGTCCGGACATGACCTACGAGCAGTACTTC. Translated: CASSPDMTYEQYF.

The chain has TRBV9 and TRBJ1-1, with 7 bases lining up with TRBD1. This CDR3 contains 14 residues. Germline CDR1 SGDLS, CDR2 YYNGEE. Trimming at V came to 4 bases and at J to 4 bases, leaving 7 bases not matched to a gene. The DNA of the CDR3 is TGTGCCAGCAGCCCTCGACAGGGTATCACTGAAGCTTTCTTT. This codes for CASSPRQGITEAFF.

The chain links TRBV19 to TRBJ2-3; no definite D call. The length of the CDR3 is 15 residues. Germline V gene sequence: CDR1 LNHDA, CDR2 SQIVND (reference sequence). Trimming left V 5 bases short and J 2 bases short, with 14 bases between. As DNA, the CDR3 is TGTGCCAGTAGTCTCAGCGCCTGGTACACAGATACGCAGTATTTT. Translated, it gives CASSLSAWYTDTQYF.

The V and J genes are TRBV21-1 and TRBJ2-5; the table gives TRBD1 as D, unverified against the DNA. TRBV21-1 is classified as a pseudogene. This CDR3 comprises 15 residues. This CDR3 is CARHKGDSKPRTQYF. As DNA, the CDR3 is TGTGCCAGACACAAAGGGGATTCAAAACCGAGGACCCAGTACTTC.

The CDR3 protein is CASSLMGQGGELFF. The CDR3 bases are TGTGCCAGCAGCTTAATGGGACAGGGTGGGGAGCTGTTTTTT. V and J are TRBV11-3 and TRBJ2-2, with 9 positions matching TRBD1. The trim removed 2 bases at V and 8 bases at J, leaving 3 bases unmatched. Germline-derived CDR1 and CDR2 are SGHNT and YENEEA. CDR3 length: 14 amino acids.

The J gene is TRBJ2-1, the V gene TRBV9; D possibly uses TRBD1 or TRBD2 (5 bases each). Germline V gene sequence: CDR1 SGDLS, CDR2 YYNGEE. V was shortened by 4 bases and J by 6 bases, with 17 bases between the two germline ends. This CDR3 is built from 15 residues. CDR3 in amino acids: CASSLTPGTSNEQFF. The DNA for the CDR3 is TGTGCCAGCAGCTTAACCCCCGGGACCTCCAATGAGCAGTTCTTC.

Of note for this clone: The sample carries other DNA sequences with the same CDR3. The chain links TRBV7-9 to TRBJ1-1; no reliable D call. From germline, CDR1 is SEHNR and CDR2 FQNEAQ (reference sequence). The ends were cut back, 1 base at V and 0 bases at J, with 3 bases in the middle. The CDR3 contains 13 residues. DNA for the CDR3: TGTGCCAGCAGCTTAGACATGAACACTGAAGCTTTCTTT. It encodes CASSLDMNTEAFF.

The chain combines TRBV19 with TRBJ1-1; the match to TRBD1 covers 7 bases. The CDR3 is 12 amino acids. Germline V gene sequence: CDR1 LNHDA, CDR2 SQIVND (reference sequence). Trimming removed 3 bases from V and 7 bases from J; junction bases left unmatched: 2. The CDR3 sequence: CASSMDRIEAFF. The CDR3 coding sequence is TGTGCCAGTAGTATGGACAGGATTGAAGCTTTCTTT. The full variable domain, with the rest looked up from reference TRBV19 and TRBJ1-1, is DGGITQSPKYLFRKEGQNVTLSCEQNLNHDAMYWYRQDPGQGLRLIYYSQIVNDFQKGDIAEGYSVSREKKESFPLTVTSAQKNPTAFYLCASSMDRIEAFFGQGTRLTVV.